The text below deals with one TCR beta chain. Using immunoSEQ multiplex PCR, the repertoire was profiled, and TCRdb retains in-frame clones only, with some absent. The sample shows about 45,000 clones, around 80% of them seen only once. The source of the sample is a study of PD-L1 blockade in urothelial cancer. On the study more broadly: Samples of blood were analyzed 3 weeks (second dose) and 6 weeks after treatment start.

Time point of the sample: peripheral blood 6 weeks after treatment start. Pretreatment and on-treatment blood mononuclear cell samples were taken, totaling between 1 and 8 time points per patient. This TCR was sampled from a man aged 60-69 years with urothelial cancer. The material was PBMCs, obtained around atezolizumab (anti-PD-L1) treatment.

CDR3 residues: CASSLASGNTGELFF. CDR3 DNA sequence: TGTGCCAGCAGCTTGGCCAGCGGGAACACCGGGGAGCTGTTTTTT. V and J are TRBV5-4 and TRBJ2-2, with D possibly TRBD2 on 5 matching bases. The CDR3 has 15 residues. Deletions cut 0 bases from V and 1 base from J, with 7 bases between. The V gene's germline CDR1 is SGHNT and CDR2 YYREEE (reference sequence).